A single sample is the source of the 14 T cell receptor beta chains below, sequenced in a study of T cell responses to AZD1222 COVID-19 vaccine. The protocol was immunoSEQ multiplex PCR, while the TCRdb copy is restricted to in-frame clones and leaves out a portion. Here the sample spans 120,000 or so clones, 92% being singletons. The specimen comprised peripheral blood, sampled on day 0 of AZD1222 vaccination. These receptors came from an adult in good health.

The chain is built from TRBV19 and TRBJ1-1, with TRBD1 as a possible D gene (6 bases). CDR3 length: 13 residues. V lost 6 bases, J lost 3 bases, and 11 bases lay in between. Germline V lookup: CDR1 LNHDA, CDR2 SQIVND (reference sequence). The CDR3 sequence is CASSRQADTEAFF. CDR3 coding DNA: TGTGCCAGTAGCAGACAGGCGGACACTGAAGCTTTCTTT. The variable domain in full, completed from reference TRBV19 and TRBJ1-1, reads DGGITQSPKYLFRKEGQNVTLSCEQNLNHDAMYWYRQDPGQGLRLIYYSQIVNDFQKGDIAEGYSVSREKKESFPLTVTSAQKNPTAFYLCASSRQADTEAFFGQGTRLTVV.

The V gene is TRBV6-2 or TRBV6-3, the J gene TRBJ2-7; 10 bases are shared with TRBD2. V lost 5 bases to trimming and J lost 0 bases; unmatched junction nucleotides: 4. The CDR3 loop spans 15 amino acids. Germline V gene sequence: CDR1 MNHEY, CDR2 SVGEGT. The CDR3 DNA reads as TGTGCCAGCAGTGGACTAGCGGTTAACTCCTACGAGCAGTACTTC. Its protein is CASSGLAVNSYEQYF.

V usage is TRBV11-2 and J usage is TRBJ2-1; D is ambiguous. Germline assignment: CDR1 SGHAT and CDR2 FQNNGV. This CDR3 is 13 amino acids long. V lost 2 bases to trimming and J lost 5 bases, with 7 bases between them. The CDR3 bases are TGTGCCAGCAGCTTAACACCAAACAATGAGCAGTTCTTC. Translating gives CASSLTPNNEQFF.

This chain's CDR3 is CASSLAGNNEQFF. CDR3 sequence (DNA): TGTGCCAGCAGTTTAGCCGGAAACAATGAGCAGTTCTTC. The V gene is TRBV12-3 or TRBV12-4, the J gene TRBJ2-1; D remains ambiguous. This CDR3 spans 13 amino acids. V lost 0 bases to trimming and J lost 5 bases, with 5 bases between them.

The gene calls are TRBV6-6 and TRBJ2-1; 13 bases align to TRBD2. The CDR3 loop spans 15 amino acids. Germline V gene lookup returns CDR1 MNHNY and CDR2 SVGAGI (reference sequence). V shed 4 bases, J shed 10 bases, and the junction held 7 bases outside the gene matches. The CDR3 sequence is CASSSRLAGGQEQFF. The CDR3 DNA sequence: TGTGCCAGCAGTTCAAGACTAGCGGGGGGACAGGAGCAGTTCTTC.

The chain has TRBV24-1 and TRBJ1-1; 8 positions match TRBD1. V shed 4 bases, J shed 1 base, and the junction held 4 bases outside the gene matches. CDR3 length: 15 residues. Germline lookup yields CDR1 KGHDR and CDR2 SFDVKD. The CDR3 region is CATSDSGQANTEAFF. CDR3 DNA sequence: TGTGCCACCAGTGACTCGGGACAGGCGAACACTGAAGCTTTCTTT.

The chain has TRBV9 and TRBJ2-7, with TRBD2 matching 11 bases. The CDR3 is made up of 14 amino acids. V shed 6 bases and J 5 bases; nucleotides not matched to a gene: 7. In germline, CDR1 is SGDLS, CDR2 YYNGEE. The CDR3 DNA follows: TGTGCCAGCACTATAGCGGGAGGGTTAAACGAGCAGTACTTC. It yields the protein CASTIAGGLNEQYF.

The rearrangement joins TRBV12-3 or TRBV12-4 to TRBJ1-1; D is ambiguous. Trimming took off 2 bases at V and 5 bases at J, with 6 bases between the two ends. The CDR3 sequence is 12 residues long. The CDR3: CASSLLITEAFF. CDR3 nucleotides: TGTGCCAGCAGTTTATTGATTACTGAAGCTTTCTTT.

The chain joins TRBV4-3 to TRBJ1-2; D may be TRBD1 (6 bases). This CDR3 contains 14 residues. The germline CDR1 and CDR2 sequences are LGHNA and YSLEER. Between the trimmed V and J ends, which lost 4 bases and 7 bases, there was a span of 16 bases. In DNA form, the CDR3 reads TGCGCCAGCAGCCTAGAACAGGGAGTTGTTGGCTACACCTTC. Translating it yields CASSLEQGVVGYTF.

The chain combines TRBV5-6 with TRBJ1-1, with D possibly matching TRBD1 (5 bases). CDR1 and CDR2 (germline): SGHDT, YYEEEE. V was shortened by 0 bases and J by 4 bases, with 10 bases between the two germline ends. This CDR3 is built from 14 residues. CDR3 loop: CASSLDRWLTEAFF. In DNA form, the CDR3 reads TGTGCCAGCAGCTTGGACAGGTGGCTCACTGAAGCTTTCTTT. Complete variable domain (other parts from reference TRBV5-6 and TRBJ1-1): DAGVTQSPTHLIKTRGQQVTLRCSPKSGHDTVSWYQQALGQGPQFIFQYYEEEERQRGNFPDRFSGHQFPNYSSELNVNALLLGDSALYLCASSLDRWLTEAFFGQGTRLTVV.

The chain uses TRBV3-1 (or the pseudogene TRBV3-2) and TRBJ2-2; 13 nucleotides agree with TRBD2. This CDR3 is 17 amino acids long. Germline V gives CDR1 LGHDT, CDR2 YNNKEL (reference sequence). The V segment lost 4 bases and the J segment 0 bases; nucleotides outside the gene matches: 2. The CDR3 spells CASSLGLAGTNTGELFF. CDR3 DNA: TGTGCCAGCAGCCTGGGACTAGCGGGGACGAACACCGGGGAGCTGTTTTTT.

The chain carries TRBV24-1 and TRBJ1-2; 8 nucleotides agree with TRBD1. This CDR3 spans 15 amino acids. Trimming took 5 bases from V and 7 from J; bases not matched to a gene: 11. CDR1 is KGHDR and CDR2 is SFDVKD in the germline V gene. CDR3 region: CATSGSGQDWSGYTF. CDR3 nucleotide sequence: TGTGCCACCAGTGGGTCGGGACAGGACTGGAGTGGCTACACCTTC.

J is TRBJ2-1 and V is TRBV29-1; D gene ambiguous. V lost 5 bases, J lost 0 bases, and 5 bases lay in between. Looked up from germline, CDR1 is SQVTM and CDR2 is ANQGSEA. This CDR3 has 12 amino acids. The CDR3 sequence: CSVQSSYNEQFF. The CDR3 DNA sequence: TGCAGCGTTCAGAGCTCCTACAATGAGCAGTTCTTC.

This clone showed up just a few times. Here the CDR3 reads CASRLRWDTEAFF. CDR3 coding DNA: TGTGCCAGCAGATTAAGGTGGGACACTGAAGCTTTCTTT. The rearrangement links TRBV12-3 or TRBV12-4 to TRBJ1-1, with unresolved D. V was pared by 6 bases and J by 3 bases, with 11 bases between. This CDR3 has 13 residues.